The source of this T cell receptor (beta chain) is a study of blood T cell repertoires in COVID-19. At the level of the study: The samples span acute and convalescent COVID-19 from the United States, Italy and Spain. T cells, B-cell-depleted T cells, or PBMCs supplied cDNA or gDNA.

Trimming cost V 1 base and J 6 bases; bases outside gene matches: 3. The CDR3 covers 14 residues. Germline-derived CDR1 and CDR2 are SNHLY and FYNNEI. For this clone: This may come from a read error, since a much larger clone is one base off.

In the source study's methods: It was from reference gene primer amplification that nucleated cell counts were estimated. Profiling relied on immunoSEQ multiplex PCR, and the TCRdb table lists in-frame clones only, not all of them. From that table come the V and J calls and clone size; the DNA was used to work out D and trimming. The sample carries about 63,000 clones, about 80% recorded once. V usage is TRBV2 and J usage is TRBJ1-5; 7 nucleotides agree with TRBD1. The TCR originated in a human donor in a cohort sampled during active COVID-19. Sequenced material: peripheral blood. CDR3 sequence (DNA): TGTGCCAGCAGTGAAGTAGGGGGCGGTCAGCCCCAGCATTTT. This codes for CASSEVGGGQPQHF.